The table lists the clone carrying this TCR beta chain with many counts. Time point meaning: patch test 2, 6 weeks after DPC sensitization. Treatment reported: therapeutic diphenylcyclopropenone sensitization with weekly scalp DPC. Prior to each patch test being applied, blood was drawn. Every donor had alopecia and was 18 to 70 years old; all were suitable for DPC. The data derive from a study of human T cells and chemical hapten exposure. Study information: Enrolled patients were predominantly female and had alopecia areata, totalis or universalis.

In the original workflow: Samples held a median of 95,638 TCRs, range about 23,224–700,000. TCRdb re-derived calls from the RACE reads in MiXCR, one entry per CDR3 protein. These V and J calls are TCRdb output, not the study's own analysis. The profile covers 360,000 or so distinct CDR3 sequences, with roughly 6.3% appearing a single time and over 5.5% taken by the ten largest. This sample comprised whole blood, obtained in connection with sensitization to the hapten diphenylcyclopropenone (DPC). The TCR originated in a young woman with alopecia areata. Some clones in this sample may be carry-over from other donors' samples.

The CDR3 loop is CASSYRSPGQGERYEQYF. As DNA, the CDR3 is TGTGCCAGCAGTTACCGGTCCCCGGGACAGGGGGAGAGGTACGAGCAGTACTTC. This sequence joins TRBV6-5 and TRBJ2-7; 11 positions match TRBD1. Germline V gives CDR1 MNHEY, CDR2 SVGAGI. The CDR3 is 18 residues long. V was pared by 2 bases and J by 4 bases, with 13 bases of the junction left unmatched.